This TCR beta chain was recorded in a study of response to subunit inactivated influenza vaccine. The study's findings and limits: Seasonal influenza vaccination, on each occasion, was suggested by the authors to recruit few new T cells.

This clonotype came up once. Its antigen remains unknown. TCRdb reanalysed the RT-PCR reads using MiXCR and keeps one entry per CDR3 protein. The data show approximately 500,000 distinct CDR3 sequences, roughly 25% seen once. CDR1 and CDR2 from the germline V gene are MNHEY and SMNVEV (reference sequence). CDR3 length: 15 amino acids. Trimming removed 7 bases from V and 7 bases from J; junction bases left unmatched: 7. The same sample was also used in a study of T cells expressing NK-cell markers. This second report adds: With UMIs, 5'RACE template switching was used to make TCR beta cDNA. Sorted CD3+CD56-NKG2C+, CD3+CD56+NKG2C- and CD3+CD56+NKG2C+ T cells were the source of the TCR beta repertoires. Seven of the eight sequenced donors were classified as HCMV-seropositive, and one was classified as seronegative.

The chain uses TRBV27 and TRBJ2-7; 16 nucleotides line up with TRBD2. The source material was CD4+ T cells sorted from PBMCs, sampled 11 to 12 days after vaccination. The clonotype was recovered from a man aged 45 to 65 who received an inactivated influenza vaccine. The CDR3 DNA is TGTGCCAGCAAGGGACTAGCGGGAGGGCCGGGGGAGCAGTACTTC. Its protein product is CASKGLAGGPGEQYF.